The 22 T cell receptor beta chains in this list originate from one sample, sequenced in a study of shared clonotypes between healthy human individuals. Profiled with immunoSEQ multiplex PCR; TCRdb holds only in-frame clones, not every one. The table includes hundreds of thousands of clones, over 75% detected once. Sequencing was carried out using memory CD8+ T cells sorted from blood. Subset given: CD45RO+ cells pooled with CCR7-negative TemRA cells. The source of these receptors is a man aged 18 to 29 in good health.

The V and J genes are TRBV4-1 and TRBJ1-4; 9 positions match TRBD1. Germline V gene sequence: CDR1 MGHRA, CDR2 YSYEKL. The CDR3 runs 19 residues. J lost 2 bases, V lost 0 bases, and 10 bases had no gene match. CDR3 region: CASSQEQGASVWTNEKLFF. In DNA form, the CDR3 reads TGCGCCAGCAGCCAAGAACAGGGGGCGTCTGTATGGACTAATGAAAAACTGTTTTTT.

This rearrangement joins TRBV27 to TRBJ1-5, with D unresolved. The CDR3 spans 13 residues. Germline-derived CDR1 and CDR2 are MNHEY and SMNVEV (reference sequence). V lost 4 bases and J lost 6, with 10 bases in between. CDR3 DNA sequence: TGTGCCAGCAGTTCCTCATGGAGTCAGCCCCAGCATTTT. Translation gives CASSSSWSQPQHF.

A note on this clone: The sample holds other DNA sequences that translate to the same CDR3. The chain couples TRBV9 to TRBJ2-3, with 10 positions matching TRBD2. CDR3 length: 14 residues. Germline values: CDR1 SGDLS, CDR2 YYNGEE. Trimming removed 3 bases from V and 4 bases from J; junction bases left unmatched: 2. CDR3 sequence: CASSDSGGADTQYF. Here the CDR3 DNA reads TGTGCCAGCAGCGACAGCGGGGGGGCAGATACGCAGTATTTT.

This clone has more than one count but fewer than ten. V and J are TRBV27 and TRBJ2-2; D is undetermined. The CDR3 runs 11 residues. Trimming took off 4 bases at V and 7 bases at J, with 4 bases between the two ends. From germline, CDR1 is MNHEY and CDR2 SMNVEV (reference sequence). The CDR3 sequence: CASSWFGELFF. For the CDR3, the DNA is TGTGCCAGCAGTTGGTTCGGGGAGCTGTTTTTT.

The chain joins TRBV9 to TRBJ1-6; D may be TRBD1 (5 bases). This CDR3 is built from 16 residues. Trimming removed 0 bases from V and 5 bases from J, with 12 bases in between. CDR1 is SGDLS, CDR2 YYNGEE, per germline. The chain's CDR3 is CASSVGEGQNNSPLHF. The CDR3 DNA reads TGTGCCAGCAGCGTAGGGGAGGGGCAGAATAATTCACCCCTCCACTTT.

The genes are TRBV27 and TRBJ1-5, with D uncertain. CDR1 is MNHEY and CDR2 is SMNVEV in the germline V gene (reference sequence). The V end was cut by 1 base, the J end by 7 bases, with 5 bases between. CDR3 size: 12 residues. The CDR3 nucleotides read TGTGCCAGCAGTTTATATGGGCAGCCCCAGCATTTT. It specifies CASSLYGQPQHF.

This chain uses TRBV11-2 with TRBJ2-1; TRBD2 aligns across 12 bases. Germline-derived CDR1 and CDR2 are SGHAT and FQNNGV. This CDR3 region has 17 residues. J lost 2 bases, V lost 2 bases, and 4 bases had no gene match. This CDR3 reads CASSLLTSGGPYNEQFF. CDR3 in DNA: TGTGCCAGCAGCTTATTGACTAGCGGGGGACCCTACAATGAGCAGTTCTTC.

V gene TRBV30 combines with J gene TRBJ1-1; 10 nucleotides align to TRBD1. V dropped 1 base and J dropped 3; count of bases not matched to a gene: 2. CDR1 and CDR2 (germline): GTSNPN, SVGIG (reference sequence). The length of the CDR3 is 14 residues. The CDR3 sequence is CAWSDGQGDTEAFF. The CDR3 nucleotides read TGTGCCTGGAGTGACGGACAGGGGGACACTGAAGCTTTCTTT.

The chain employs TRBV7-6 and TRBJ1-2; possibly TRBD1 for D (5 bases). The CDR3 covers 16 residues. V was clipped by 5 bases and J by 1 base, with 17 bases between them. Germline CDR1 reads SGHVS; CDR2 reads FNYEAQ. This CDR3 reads CASSPHRGELNYGYTF. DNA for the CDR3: TGTGCCAGCAGCCCCCATCGGGGGGAACTTAACTATGGCTACACCTTC.

The CDR3 DNA follows: TGCGCCAGCAGCCAGAGAACCCCCGCAGATTACTACGAGCAGTACTTC. This encodes CASSQRTPADYYEQYF. This chain connects TRBV4-1 to TRBJ2-7; D unresolved. With 3 bases removed from V and 3 bases from J, the gap between germline ends came to 18 bases. The CDR3 has 16 amino acids. Germline CDR1 MGHRA, CDR2 YSYEKL.

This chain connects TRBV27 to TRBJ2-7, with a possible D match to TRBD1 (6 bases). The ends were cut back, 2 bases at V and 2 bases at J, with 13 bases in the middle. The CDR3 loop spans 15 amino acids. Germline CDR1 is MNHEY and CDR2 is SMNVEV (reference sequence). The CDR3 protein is CASSLVAGVTYEQYF. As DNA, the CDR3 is TGTGCCAGCAGTTTAGTTGCAGGGGTGACCTACGAGCAGTACTTC.

The CDR3 DNA is TGTGCCAGCAGTCTCAGTACAGAGCTTGCAACTAATGAAAAACTGTTTTTT. This translates into CASSLSTELATNEKLFF. This rearrangement joins TRBV28 to TRBJ1-4; D unclear. The CDR3 is made up of 17 amino acids. The germline V gene has CDR1 MDHEN and CDR2 SYDVKM. The V end lost 5 bases, the J end lost 0 bases, and 16 bases lay between the germline ends. The full variable domain, completed using reference TRBV28 and TRBJ1-4, is DVKVTQSSRYLVKRTGEKVFLECVQDMDHENMFWYRQDPGLGLRLIYFSYDVKMKEKGDIPEGYSVSREKKERFSLILESASTNQTSMYLCASSLSTELATNEKLFFGSGTQLSVL.

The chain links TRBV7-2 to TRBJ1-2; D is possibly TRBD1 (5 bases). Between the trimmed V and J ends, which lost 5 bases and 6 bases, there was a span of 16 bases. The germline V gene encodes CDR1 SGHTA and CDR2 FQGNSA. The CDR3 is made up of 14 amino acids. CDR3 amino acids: CASSQGPTTNGYTF. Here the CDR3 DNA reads TGTGCCAGCAGCCAGGGACCCACGACAAATGGCTACACCTTC.

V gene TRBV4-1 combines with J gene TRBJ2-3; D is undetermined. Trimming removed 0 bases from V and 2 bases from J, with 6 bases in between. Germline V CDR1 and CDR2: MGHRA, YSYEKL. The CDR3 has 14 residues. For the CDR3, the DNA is TGCGCCAGCAGCCAAGAAGACTTCACAGATACGCAGTATTTT. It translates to CASSQEDFTDTQYF.

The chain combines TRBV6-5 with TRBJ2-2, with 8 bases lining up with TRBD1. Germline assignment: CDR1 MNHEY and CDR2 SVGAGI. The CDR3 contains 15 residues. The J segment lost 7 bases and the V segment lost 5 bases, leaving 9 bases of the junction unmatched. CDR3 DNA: TGTGCCAGCAGTCCCCGGACAGGGATTGTCGGGGAGCTGTTTTTT. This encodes CASSPRTGIVGELFF.

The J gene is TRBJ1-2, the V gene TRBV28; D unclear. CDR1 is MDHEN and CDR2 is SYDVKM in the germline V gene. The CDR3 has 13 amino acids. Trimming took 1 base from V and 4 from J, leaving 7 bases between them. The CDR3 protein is CASSLSGVYGYTF. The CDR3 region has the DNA TGTGCCAGCAGTTTATCTGGGGTCTATGGCTACACCTTC.

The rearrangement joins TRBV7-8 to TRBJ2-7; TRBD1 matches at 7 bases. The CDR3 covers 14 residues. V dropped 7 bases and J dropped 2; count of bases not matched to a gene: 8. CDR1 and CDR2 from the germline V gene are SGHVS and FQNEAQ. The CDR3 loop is CASTLRDSPYEQYF. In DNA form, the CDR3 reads TGTGCCAGCACCCTCCGGGACAGTCCCTACGAGCAGTACTTC.

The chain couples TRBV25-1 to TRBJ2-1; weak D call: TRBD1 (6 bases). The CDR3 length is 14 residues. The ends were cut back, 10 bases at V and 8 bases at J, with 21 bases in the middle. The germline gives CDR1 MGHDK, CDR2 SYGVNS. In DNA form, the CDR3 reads TGTGCCACCTCAGGGACAAAGACTGCAGATGAGCAGTTCTTC. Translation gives CATSGTKTADEQFF.

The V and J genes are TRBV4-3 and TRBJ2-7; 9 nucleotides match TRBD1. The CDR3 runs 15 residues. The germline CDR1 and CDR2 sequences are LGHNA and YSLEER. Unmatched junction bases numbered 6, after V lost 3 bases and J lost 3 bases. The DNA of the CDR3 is TGCGCCAGCAGCCAGGGGACAGGGTTCGGCTACGAGCAGTACTTC. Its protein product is CASSQGTGFGYEQYF.

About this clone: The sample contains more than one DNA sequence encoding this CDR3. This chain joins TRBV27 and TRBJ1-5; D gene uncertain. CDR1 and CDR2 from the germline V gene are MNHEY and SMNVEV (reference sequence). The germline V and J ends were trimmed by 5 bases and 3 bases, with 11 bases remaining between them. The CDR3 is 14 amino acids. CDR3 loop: CASSPLTDNQPQHF. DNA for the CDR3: TGTGCCAGCAGTCCACTGACTGACAATCAGCCCCAGCATTTT.

As DNA, the CDR3 is TGTGCCAGCCTAGCTTACAATCAGCCCCAGCATTTT. It specifies CASLAYNQPQHF. V is TRBV6-6 and J is TRBJ1-5; D uncertain. V lost 8 bases, J lost 3 bases, and 8 bases lay in between. Germline lookup yields CDR1 MNHNY and CDR2 SVGAGI (reference sequence). CDR3 length: 12 residues.

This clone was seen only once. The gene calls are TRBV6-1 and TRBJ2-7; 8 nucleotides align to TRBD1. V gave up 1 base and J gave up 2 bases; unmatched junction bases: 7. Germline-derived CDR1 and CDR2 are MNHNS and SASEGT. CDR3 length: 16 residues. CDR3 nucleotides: TGTGCCAGCAGTGAAGGCCCGGACAGGGCGACCTACGAGCAGTACTTC. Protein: CASSEGPDRATYEQYF.